The clone carrying this T cell receptor beta chain was detected only a few times. Its target is not known. This specimen belongs to a study of T-cell memory formation after mild COVID-19. Study-wide background: The study found TCR clusters largely donor specific. Overall study results and limits: Contracting CD4+ clones were located mainly in CM and EM, and CD8+ clones in EMRA.

CDR1 and CDR2 (germline): ENHRY, SYGVKD. V was pared by 11 bases and J by 4 bases, with 11 bases between. The CDR3 loop spans 11 amino acids. TCR alpha and TCR beta cDNA libraries carrying sample barcodes and UMIs were produced by 5'RACE using constant-segment primers. TCRdb recomputed calls from the 5' RACE reads with MiXCR, one row per CDR3 protein. The repertoire holds 550,000 to 600,000 distinct CDR3 sequences, approximately 15% seen once, with just over 8% in the top ten. This TCR was recovered from an adult woman who had mild COVID-19 (a few samples of this study predate the infection). Cell type and time point are not known. Sequencing used PBMCs or a T cell subset sorted from them (not recorded which). This chain joins TRBV10-3 and TRBJ1-2; the D gene is possibly TRBD1 (6 bases). This CDR3 is CAVGQIYGYTF. The CDR3 DNA is TGTGCCGTCGGACAGATCTATGGCTACACCTTC.